This T cell receptor beta chain emerged from a study of blood T cell repertoires in COVID-19. About the research overall: COVID-19 samples, acute and convalescent, were from the United States, Italy and Spain. Sample material is recorded as cDNA or gDNA derived from T cells, B-cell-depleted T cells, or PBMCs.

Under the authors' procedure: Amplification from reference gene primers served as the basis for estimated nucleated cell counts. The table came from immunoSEQ multiplex PCR; TCRdb's copy has only in-frame clones and leaves some out. V, J and clone size derive from that table, while D and trimming were established from the DNA sequence. The sample has roughly 14,000 clones; about 86% are singletons. This CDR3 is built from 13 residues. CDR1 and CDR2 from the germline V gene are SQVTM and ANQGSEA. V shed 3 bases and J shed 7 bases, with 13 bases lying between them. The receptor was derived from a human donor in a cohort sampled during active COVID-19. Input material: peripheral blood. V and J are TRBV29-1 and TRBJ1-5; the D gene is possibly TRBD1 (5 bases). Here the CDR3 reads CSVDWGVGQPQHF. CDR3 bases: TGCAGCGTTGATTGGGGGGTAGGGCAGCCCCAGCATTTT.